One and the same sample provided the 22 T cell receptor beta chains below, sequenced in a study of T cells in Graves' hyperthyroidism and ophthalmopathy. TCR beta CDR3 sequences were amplified from RNA transcripts. The HTBI set primed first-round TCR CDR3 RT-PCR. MiXCR, run by TCRdb on the multiplex PCR reads, gives a single entry per CDR3 protein. Of a few hundred thousand distinct CDR3 sequences in the sample, 15% to 20% were seen once. The sequencing sample was made of blood. The receptors come from a woman aged 30 to 39 with Graves' ophthalmopathy.

This clonotype was counted a single time. This sequence joins TRBV29-1 and TRBJ2-7; D is tentatively TRBD1 or TRBD2 (6 bases each). With 4 bases removed from V and 4 bases from J, the gap between germline ends came to 17 bases. Germline V gives CDR1 SQVTM, CDR2 ANQGSEA. The CDR3 extends over 14 amino acids. The CDR3 loop reads CSVVPGAQGYEQYF. CDR3 in DNA: TGCAGCGTTGTACCGGGGGCGCAGGGTTACGAGCAGTACTTC.

This chain links TRBV6-1 with TRBJ2-2; 14 bases line up with TRBD2. V lost 6 bases and J lost 6; bases outside the gene matches: 3. Germline values: CDR1 MNHNS, CDR2 SASEGT. This CDR3 has 15 amino acids. The CDR3 region is CASRTGLAGAGELFF. The CDR3 nucleotides are TGTGCCAGCAGGACGGGACTAGCGGGAGCCGGGGAGCTGTTTTTT.

This chain joins TRBV6-4 and TRBJ2-2, with D possibly matching TRBD2 (7 bases). Germline V gene data show CDR1 as MRHNA and CDR2 as SNTAGT. The V gene lost 7 bases and the J gene lost 7 bases, with 19 bases spanning the gap. The CDR3 extends over 15 amino acids. The CDR3 protein is CASKKGGIPLGELFF. The CDR3 DNA reads TGTGCCAGCAAAAAGGGGGGGATTCCCCTCGGGGAGCTGTTTTTT.

This clonotype came up many times. The rearrangement links TRBV27 to TRBJ2-1; the D gene is possibly TRBD2 (5 bases). The V gene's germline CDR1 is MNHEY and CDR2 SMNVEV (reference sequence). This CDR3 spans 15 amino acids. Trimming stripped 6 bases from V and 0 bases from J, with 12 bases between. The DNA of the CDR3 is TGTGCCAGCAGGGGTGGGGAGAACTCCTACAATGAGCAGTTCTTC. Its protein product is CASRGGENSYNEQFF.

This clonotype occurred many times. The V call is TRBV7-3, the J call TRBJ2-5, with D tentatively TRBD1 or TRBD2 (5 bases each). This CDR3 has 15 residues. V lost 5 bases and J 5 bases, leaving 18 bases between the germline ends. Germline V CDR1 and CDR2: SGHTA, FQGTGA. CDR3 loop: CASSPNPGGEETQYF. The CDR3 DNA sequence: TGTGCCAGCAGCCCCAACCCTGGGGGAGAGGAGACCCAGTACTTC.

The sample holds many counts of this clonotype. J is TRBJ1-1 and V is TRBV5-5; no reliable D call. V was shortened by 4 bases and J by 0 bases, with 10 bases between the two germline ends. This CDR3 contains 14 residues. Germline-derived CDR1 and CDR2 are SGHKS and YYEKEE (reference sequence). The chain's CDR3 is CASSRWVVNTEAFF. The DNA of the CDR3 is TGTGCCAGCAGCCGCTGGGTAGTGAACACTGAAGCTTTCTTT.

This clonotype occurred a few times. The chain combines TRBV7-6 with TRBJ2-6; D gene unclear. The germline CDR1 and CDR2 sequences are SGHVS and FNYEAQ. V was cut by 5 bases and J by 0 bases, with 11 bases left in between. This CDR3 is built from 16 residues. Here the CDR3 reads CASSPVGGSGANVLTF. For the CDR3, the DNA is TGTGCCAGCAGCCCTGTCGGCGGCTCTGGGGCCAACGTCCTGACTTTC.

The table lists this clonotype with many counts. This rearrangement joins TRBV28 to TRBJ2-1; TRBD2 is a possible D gene (5 bases). The CDR3 runs to 13 residues. Germline CDR1 reads MDHEN; CDR2 reads SYDVKM. V dropped 8 bases and J dropped 0 bases, with 8 bases sitting between them. For the CDR3, the DNA is TGTGCCAGCTACGAGGGCTCCTACAATGAGCAGTTCTTC. Translation gives CASYEGSYNEQFF.

The sample holds many counts of this clonotype. The rearrangement links TRBV28 to TRBJ2-5, with TRBD1 as a possible D gene (7 bases). CDR3 length: 14 amino acids. Trimming took 7 bases from V and 2 from J, leaving 14 bases between them. The germline V gene has CDR1 MDHEN and CDR2 SYDVKM. The CDR3 spells CASNTQGGQETQYF. The CDR3 bases are TGTGCCAGCAATACTCAGGGGGGACAAGAGACCCAGTACTTC. The entire variable domain, with the rest obtained from reference TRBV28 and TRBJ2-5, is as follows: DVKVTQSSRYLVKRTGEKVFLECVQDMDHENMFWYRQDPGLGLRLIYFSYDVKMKEKGDIPEGYSVSREKKERFSLILESASTNQTSMYLCASNTQGGQETQYFGPGTRLLVL.

The rearrangement links TRBV15 to TRBJ1-4; a weak D match, TRBD1 (6 bases). Trimming took 1 base from V and 8 from J, leaving 14 bases between them. This CDR3 is 15 amino acids long. In germline, CDR1 is LNHNV, CDR2 YYDKDF (reference sequence). CDR3 residues: CATSRVGTLREKLFF. Here the CDR3 DNA reads TGTGCCACCAGCAGAGTCGGGACATTGAGGGAAAAACTGTTTTTT.

This clonotype was seen at least ten times. Here the CDR3 DNA reads TGTGCCAGCAGCTTACCGGGAGCATCAGATACGCAGTATTTT. This encodes CASSLPGASDTQYF. The chain combines TRBV7-8 with TRBJ2-3; D is perhaps TRBD2 (6 bases). CDR3 length: 14 amino acids. The V end lost 2 bases, the J end lost 4 bases, and 10 bases lay between the germline ends. CDR1 and CDR2 from the germline V gene are SGHVS and FQNEAQ. Filled out from reference TRBV7-8 and TRBJ2-3, the complete variable domain reads GAGVSQSPRYKVAKRGQDVALRCDPISGHVSLFWYQQALGQGPEFLTYFQNEAQLDKSGLPSDRFFAERPEGSVSTLKIQRTQQEDSAVYLCASSLPGASDTQYFGPGTRLTVL.

Concerning this clonotype itself: A much larger clone lies a single base off, so this may be a read error. The chain uses TRBV29-1 and TRBJ2-2; 7 bases agree with TRBD2. The germline gives CDR1 SQVTM, CDR2 ANQGSEA. The CDR3 has 13 amino acids. CDR3 sequence reads: CSVPEAGGRGASF. The CDR3 region has the DNA TGCAGCGTCCCCGAGGCCGGGGGGAGGGGAGCTTCCTTT.

This clonotype appeared many times. The chain has TRBV20-1 and TRBJ2-1, with no clear D. CDR1 is DFQATT and CDR2 is SNEGSKA in the germline V gene (reference sequence). V lost 6 bases and J lost 9, with 12 bases in between. The CDR3 consists of 11 residues. The CDR3, as DNA: TGCAGTGCCAACCGTAGGATTGAGCAGTTCTTC. Translating gives CSANRRIEQFF.

The rearrangement joins TRBV9 to TRBJ2-3, with 8 bases lining up with TRBD1. V was clipped by 3 bases and J by 1 base; unmatched bases: 10. The CDR3 totals 17 residues. In germline, CDR1 is SGDLS, CDR2 YYNGEE. This chain's CDR3 is CASSARFQGAGTDTQYF. The CDR3 bases are TGTGCCAGCAGCGCGAGATTTCAGGGGGCAGGCACAGATACGCAGTATTTT.

In this sample, this clonotype turned up many times. The chain carries TRBV14 and TRBJ2-2; the D gene is possibly TRBD1 (5 bases). In germline, CDR1 is SGHDN, CDR2 FVKESK. The CDR3 is made up of 18 amino acids. Deletions cut 1 base from V and 6 bases from J, with 21 bases between. CDR3 sequence reads: CASSQALTSPGKPGELFF. DNA for the CDR3: TGTGCCAGCAGCCAAGCCCTTACTTCTCCAGGGAAACCCGGGGAGCTGTTTTTT.

This clonotype was counted at least ten times. The chain combines TRBV12-3 or TRBV12-4 with TRBJ2-7; 11 bases are shared with TRBD1. Trimming took 6 bases from V and 5 from J; bases not matched to a gene: 9. CDR3 length: 15 residues. CDR3 region: CASSPQDRGRHEQYF. The CDR3 DNA follows: TGTGCCAGCAGCCCCCAGGACAGGGGGCGTCACGAGCAGTACTTC.

The chain uses TRBV20-1 and TRBJ2-7, with D possibly being TRBD2 (7 bases). The V gene lost 3 bases and the J gene lost 3 bases, with 18 bases spanning the gap. The CDR3 extends over 15 amino acids. Germline values: CDR1 DFQATT, CDR2 SNEGSKA (reference sequence). The CDR3 loop is CSASTPQGGYYEQYF. The CDR3 DNA sequence: TGCAGTGCTAGTACCCCACAGGGAGGGTACTACGAGCAGTACTTC.

The rearrangement uses TRBV6-1 and TRBJ2-7, with 12 nucleotides matching TRBD2. This CDR3 has 14 amino acids. Germline V lookup: CDR1 MNHNS, CDR2 SASEGT. V gave up 6 bases and J gave up 5 bases; unmatched junction bases: 5. Here the CDR3 reads CASRLAGGGNEQYF. CDR3 coding DNA: TGTGCCAGCAGGCTAGCGGGAGGGGGAAACGAGCAGTACTTC.

This clonotype was observed a handful of times. This rearrangement joins TRBV28 to TRBJ2-7, with D possibly TRBD1 on 6 matching bases. V dropped 1 base and J dropped 7 bases, with 17 bases sitting between them. CDR1 and CDR2 from the germline V gene are MDHEN and SYDVKM. There are 15 residues in the CDR3. The CDR3 loop reads CASSLSGTLKGEQYF. The CDR3 DNA follows: TGTGCCAGCAGTTTATCCGGGACACTAAAGGGGGAGCAGTACTTC.

The table lists this clonotype with many counts. The V call is TRBV7-2, the J call TRBJ2-1, with 8 bases matching TRBD2. Germline V gene data show CDR1 as SGHTA and CDR2 as FQGNSA. With V trimmed by 1 base and J by 8 bases, 7 bases remained unmatched. This CDR3 is built from 15 residues. The CDR3 loop reads CASSLVSLAGDEQFF. As DNA, the CDR3 is TGTGCCAGCAGCTTAGTGAGCCTAGCGGGCGATGAGCAGTTCTTC.

On this clonotype itself: This may arise from a read error, as a much more abundant clone is one base away. This chain joins TRBV6-2 or TRBV6-3 and TRBJ1-1; no definite D call. This CDR3 has 14 residues. CDR1 and CDR2 (germline): MNHEY, SVGEGT. The CDR3 DNA reads as TGTGCCAGCAGTTACTCTCCTGTGAACACTGAAGCTCTCTTT. It is translated as CASSYSPVNTEALF.

Remarks on this clonotype: With a much larger clone just one base away, this may be a read error. This chain joins TRBV18 and TRBJ2-7; TRBD2 matches at 7 bases. Germline V gives CDR1 KGHSH, CDR2 LQKENI. This CDR3 region has 14 residues. The CDR3 region is CASSTGAGRNELYF. CDR3 nucleotide sequence: TGTGCCAGCTCAACGGGAGCGGGAAGGAACGAGCTGTACTTC.